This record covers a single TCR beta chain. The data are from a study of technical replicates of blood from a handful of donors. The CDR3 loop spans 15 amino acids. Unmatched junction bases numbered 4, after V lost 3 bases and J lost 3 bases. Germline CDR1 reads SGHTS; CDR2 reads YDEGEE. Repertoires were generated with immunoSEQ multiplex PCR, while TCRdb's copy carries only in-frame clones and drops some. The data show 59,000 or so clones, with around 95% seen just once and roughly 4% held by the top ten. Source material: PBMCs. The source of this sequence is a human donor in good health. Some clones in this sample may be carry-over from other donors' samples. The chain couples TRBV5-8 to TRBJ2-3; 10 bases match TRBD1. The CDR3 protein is CASSYGQGGTDTQYF. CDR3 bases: TGTGCCAGCAGCTACGGACAGGGGGGGACAGATACGCAGTATTTT.